The 12 T cell receptor beta chains below come from one sample, sequenced in a study of T cells after yellow fever vaccination. TCRdb re-called the 5' RACE reads with MiXCR, one entry per CDR3 protein. The table includes about 350,000 distinct CDR3 sequences, over 4% detected once. This specimen was PBMCs, taken 5 days after the yellow fever booster vaccination. All receptors derive from a man between 18 and 35 years old who received the YFV17D yellow fever vaccine.

This clonotype came up a few times. CDR3 protein: CATSRESGRYQETQYF. In nucleotides, the CDR3 is TGTGCCACCAGCAGAGAATCTGGACGTTACCAAGAGACCCAGTACTTC. The V and J genes are TRBV15 and TRBJ2-5, with unresolved D. Trimming cost V 0 bases and J 0 bases, with 11 bases left between them. The CDR3 runs to 16 residues. Looked up from germline, CDR1 is LNHNV and CDR2 is YYDKDF (reference sequence). The complete variable domain, with remaining parts taken from reference TRBV15 and TRBJ2-5, reads DAMVIQNPRYQVTQFGKPVTLSCSQTLNHNVMYWYQQKSSQAPKLLFHYYDKDFNNEADTPDNFQSRRPNTSFCFLDIRSPGLGDTAMYLCATSRESGRYQETQYFGPGTRLLVL.

This clonotype was found many times. CDR3 nucleotide sequence: TGTGCCAGCAGTTCACTACCACGGAACGGAAACATTCAGTACTTC. Encoded protein: CASSSLPRNGNIQYF. The gene calls are TRBV27 and TRBJ2-4; D is unclear. The CDR3 runs to 15 residues. The germline V gene has CDR1 MNHEY and CDR2 SMNVEV (reference sequence). Trimming pared 4 bases from V and 6 bases from J, leaving 16 bases between.

This clonotype came up a few times. The gene calls are TRBV20-1 and TRBJ2-7; D gene unclear. V was cut by 5 bases and J by 1 base, with 6 bases left in between. This CDR3 has 11 amino acids. Germline-derived CDR1 and CDR2 are DFQATT and SNEGSKA (reference sequence). CDR3 DNA sequence: TGCAGTGCTCAGAAGTCCTACGAGCAGTACTTC. Its protein is CSAQKSYEQYF.

This clonotype was found once. The junction departs from the called germline gene at one end, perhaps through a read error. The chain links TRBV6-2 or TRBV6-3 to TRBJ2-1; D could derive from TRBD1 or TRBD2 (6 bases each). This CDR3 is built from 14 residues. Germline-derived CDR1 and CDR2 are MNHEY and SVGEGT. CDR3 sequence reads: CARSYGGPYNEQFF. CDR3 DNA: TGTGCCAGAAGTTATGGGGGGCCCTACAATGAGCAGTTCTTC.

This clonotype was detected a few times. V and J are TRBV20-1 and TRBJ2-3; D is uncertain. CDR1 and CDR2 (germline): DFQATT, SNEGSKA (reference sequence). V was trimmed by 0 bases and J by 0 bases, leaving 13 bases between them. This CDR3 has 16 amino acids. The CDR3 bases are TGCAGTGCTAGAGATATCACGCGATCTAGCACAGATACGCAGTATTTT. Its protein product is CSARDITRSSTDTQYF.

At least ten counts were recorded for this clonotype. V is TRBV28 and J is TRBJ2-3; 8 nucleotides line up with TRBD2. CDR1 MDHEN and CDR2 SYDVKM come from the germline V gene. V trimming: 1 base; J trimming: 4 bases; junction bases outside the gene matches: 4. The CDR3 spans 15 residues. The CDR3 DNA reads as TGTGCCAGCAGTTTATCGGGGGGGGCCCCAGATACGCAGTATTTT. It codes for CASSLSGGAPDTQYF.

V is TRBV28 and J is TRBJ2-5; D may be TRBD1 (5 bases). This CDR3 is 14 amino acids long. Germline V gene lookup returns CDR1 MDHEN and CDR2 SYDVKM. V lost 4 bases and J lost 4, with 13 bases in between. This chain's CDR3 is CASSYTTRGETQYF. DNA for the CDR3: TGTGCCAGCAGTTATACCACAAGGGGAGAGACCCAGTACTTC.

In this sample, this clonotype turned up a few times. The CDR3 region is CASSQDGAEAFF. In DNA, the CDR3 is TGCGCCAGCAGCCAAGACGGGGCTGAAGCTTTCTTT. The V call is TRBV4-3, the J call TRBJ1-1, with D hard to call. Germline loops: CDR1 LGHNA, CDR2 YSLEER. The CDR3 spans 12 residues. With 0 bases removed from V and 6 bases from J, the gap between germline ends came to 5 bases.

V and J are TRBV4-1 and TRBJ2-3; TRBD2 aligns across 7 bases. V gave up 1 base and J gave up 7 bases; unmatched junction bases: 5. This CDR3 comprises 14 residues. CDR1 MGHRA and CDR2 YSYEKL come from the germline V gene. Written as DNA, the CDR3 is TGCGCCAGCAGCCAAGGTGGGGGGGTAAATACGCAGTATTTT. Residues: CASSQGGGVNTQYF.

This clonotype turned up a few times. The chain is built from TRBV24-1 and TRBJ2-6; D gene uncertain. CDR1 is KGHDR, CDR2 SFDVKD, per germline. V lost 4 bases and J 0 bases, leaving 3 bases between the germline ends. The CDR3 spans 14 residues. This CDR3 reads CATSDTSGANVLTF. Here the CDR3 DNA reads TGTGCCACCAGTGACACCTCTGGGGCCAACGTCCTGACTTTC.

This clonotype was seen a few times. The V and J genes are TRBV11-2 and TRBJ1-2; maybe TRBD1 (6 bases). CDR3 size: 14 residues. Germline V gene sequence: CDR1 SGHAT, CDR2 FQNNGV. Trimming cost V 4 bases and J 4 bases, with 13 bases left between them. In nucleotides, the CDR3 is TGTGCCAGCAGCTCCTCGACAGGAGGCTATGGCTACACCTTC. It encodes CASSSSTGGYGYTF. Variable domain in full (rest from reference TRBV11-2 and TRBJ1-2): EAGVAQSPRYKIIEKRQSVAFWCNPISGHATLYWYQQILGQGPKLLIQFQNNGVVDDSQLPKDRFSAERLKGVDSTLKIQPAKLEDSAVYLCASSSSTGGYGYTFGSGTRLTVV.

The table lists this clonotype with a few counts. The chain is built from TRBV5-4 and TRBJ2-5; the D call may be TRBD1 or TRBD2 (5 bases each). CDR3 length: 14 residues. The germline V gene has CDR1 SGHNT and CDR2 YYREEE (reference sequence). Trimming took off 4 bases at V and 0 bases at J, with 10 bases between the two ends. The CDR3 here is CASSDRDHQETQYF. CDR3 nucleotides: TGTGCCAGCAGCGACCGGGACCACCAAGAGACCCAGTACTTC.